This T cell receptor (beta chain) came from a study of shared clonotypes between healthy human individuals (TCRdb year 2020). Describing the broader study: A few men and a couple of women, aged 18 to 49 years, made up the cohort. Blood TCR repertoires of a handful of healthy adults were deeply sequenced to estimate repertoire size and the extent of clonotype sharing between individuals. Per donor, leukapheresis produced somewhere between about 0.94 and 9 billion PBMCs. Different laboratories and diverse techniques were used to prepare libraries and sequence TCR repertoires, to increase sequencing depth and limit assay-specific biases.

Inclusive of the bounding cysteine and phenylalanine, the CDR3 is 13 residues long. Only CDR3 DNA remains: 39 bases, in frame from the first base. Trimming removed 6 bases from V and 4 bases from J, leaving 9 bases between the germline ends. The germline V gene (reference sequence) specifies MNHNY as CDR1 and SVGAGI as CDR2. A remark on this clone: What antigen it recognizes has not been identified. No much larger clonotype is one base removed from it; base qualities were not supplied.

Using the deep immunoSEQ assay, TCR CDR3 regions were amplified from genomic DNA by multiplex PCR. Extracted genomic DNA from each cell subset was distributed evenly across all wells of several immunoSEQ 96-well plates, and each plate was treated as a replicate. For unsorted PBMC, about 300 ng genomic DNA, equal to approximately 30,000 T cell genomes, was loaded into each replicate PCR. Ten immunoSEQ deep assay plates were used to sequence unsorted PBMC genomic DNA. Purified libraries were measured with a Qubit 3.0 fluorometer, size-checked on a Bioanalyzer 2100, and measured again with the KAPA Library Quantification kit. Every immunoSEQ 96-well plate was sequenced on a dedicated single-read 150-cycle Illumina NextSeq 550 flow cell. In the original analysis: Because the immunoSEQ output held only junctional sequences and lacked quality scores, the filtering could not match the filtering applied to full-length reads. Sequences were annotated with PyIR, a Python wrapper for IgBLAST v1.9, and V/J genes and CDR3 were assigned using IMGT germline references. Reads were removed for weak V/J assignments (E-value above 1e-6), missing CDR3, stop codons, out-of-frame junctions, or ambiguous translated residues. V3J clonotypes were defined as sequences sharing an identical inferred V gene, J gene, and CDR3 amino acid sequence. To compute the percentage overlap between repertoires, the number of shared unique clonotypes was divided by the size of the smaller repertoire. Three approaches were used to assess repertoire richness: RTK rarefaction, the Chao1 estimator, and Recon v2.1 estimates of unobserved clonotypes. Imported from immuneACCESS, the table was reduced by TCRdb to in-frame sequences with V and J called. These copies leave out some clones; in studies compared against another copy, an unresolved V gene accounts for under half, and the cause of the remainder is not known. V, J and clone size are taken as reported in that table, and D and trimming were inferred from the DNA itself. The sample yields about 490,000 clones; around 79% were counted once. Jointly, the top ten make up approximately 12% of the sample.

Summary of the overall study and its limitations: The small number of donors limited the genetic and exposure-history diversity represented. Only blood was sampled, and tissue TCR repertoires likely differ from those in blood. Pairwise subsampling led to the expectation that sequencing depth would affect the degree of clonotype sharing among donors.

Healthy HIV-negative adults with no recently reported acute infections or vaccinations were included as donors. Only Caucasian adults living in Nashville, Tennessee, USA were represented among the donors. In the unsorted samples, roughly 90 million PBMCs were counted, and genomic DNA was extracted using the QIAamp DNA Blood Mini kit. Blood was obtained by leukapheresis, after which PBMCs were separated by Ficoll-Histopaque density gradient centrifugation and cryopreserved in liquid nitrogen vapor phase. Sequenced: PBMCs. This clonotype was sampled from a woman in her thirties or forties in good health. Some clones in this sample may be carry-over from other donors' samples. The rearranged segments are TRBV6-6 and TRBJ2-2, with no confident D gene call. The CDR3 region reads CASSPKRTGELFF. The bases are TGTGCCAGCAGCCCCAAGCGCACCGGGGAGCTGTTTTTT.